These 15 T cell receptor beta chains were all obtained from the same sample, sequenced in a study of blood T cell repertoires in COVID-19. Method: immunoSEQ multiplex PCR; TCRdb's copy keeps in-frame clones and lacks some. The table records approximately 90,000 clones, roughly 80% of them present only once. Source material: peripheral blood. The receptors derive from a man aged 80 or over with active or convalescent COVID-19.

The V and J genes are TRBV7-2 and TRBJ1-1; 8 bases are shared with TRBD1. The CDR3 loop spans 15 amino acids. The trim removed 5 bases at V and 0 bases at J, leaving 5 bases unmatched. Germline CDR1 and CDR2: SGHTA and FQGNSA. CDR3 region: CASSPAQGVNTEAFF. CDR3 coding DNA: TGTGCCAGCAGCCCGGCACAGGGGGTGAACACTGAAGCTTTCTTT.

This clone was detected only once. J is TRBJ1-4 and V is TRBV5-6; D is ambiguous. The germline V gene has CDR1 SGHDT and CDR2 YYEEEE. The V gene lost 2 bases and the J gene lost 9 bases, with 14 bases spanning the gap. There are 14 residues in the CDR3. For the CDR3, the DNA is TGTGCCAGCAGCTTCGGGTCCAACCCAAAAAAACTGTTTTTT. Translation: CASSFGSNPKKLFF. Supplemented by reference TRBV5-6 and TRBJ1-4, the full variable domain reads DAGVTQSPTHLIKTRGQQVTLRCSPKSGHDTVSWYQQALGQGPQFIFQYYEEEERQRGNFPDRFSGHQFPNYSSELNVNALLLGDSALYLCASSFGSNPKKLFFGSGTQLSVL.

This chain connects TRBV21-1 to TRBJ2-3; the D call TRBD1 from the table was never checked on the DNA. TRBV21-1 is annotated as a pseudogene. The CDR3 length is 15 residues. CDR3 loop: CASSRAQGSTDTQYF. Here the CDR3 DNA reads TGTGCCAGCAGCAGAGCACAGGGCTCCACAGATACGCAGTATTTT.

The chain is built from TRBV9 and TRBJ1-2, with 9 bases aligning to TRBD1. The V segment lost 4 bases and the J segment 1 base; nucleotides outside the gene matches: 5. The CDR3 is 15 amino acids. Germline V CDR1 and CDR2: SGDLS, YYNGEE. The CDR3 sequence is CASSSRTGVNYGYTF. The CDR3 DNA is TGTGCCAGCAGCAGTAGGACAGGGGTTAACTATGGCTACACCTTC.

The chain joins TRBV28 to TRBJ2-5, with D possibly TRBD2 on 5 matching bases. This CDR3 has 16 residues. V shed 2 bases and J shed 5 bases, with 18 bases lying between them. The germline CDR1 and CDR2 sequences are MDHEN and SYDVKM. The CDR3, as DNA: TGTGCCAGCAGTTTACCCGAAGGCCCGGGGTGGGAGACCCAGTACTTC. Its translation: CASSLPEGPGWETQYF.

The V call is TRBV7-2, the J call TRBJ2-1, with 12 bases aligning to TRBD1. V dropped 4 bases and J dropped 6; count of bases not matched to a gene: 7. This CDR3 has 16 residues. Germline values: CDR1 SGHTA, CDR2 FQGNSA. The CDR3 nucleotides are TGTGCCAGCAGCTCCTCGGGACAGGGGGCTGGCAATGAGCAGTTCTTC. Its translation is CASSSSGQGAGNEQFF.

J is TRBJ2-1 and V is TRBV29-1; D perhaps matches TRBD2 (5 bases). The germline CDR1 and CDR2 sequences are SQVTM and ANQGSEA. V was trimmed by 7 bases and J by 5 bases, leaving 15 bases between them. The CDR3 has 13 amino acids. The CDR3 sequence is CSAKRVEDNEQFF. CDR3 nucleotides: TGCAGCGCCAAAAGGGTGGAGGACAATGAGCAGTTCTTC.

The CDR3 loop is CASRPAGTGSTGELFF. Here the CDR3 DNA reads TGTGCCAGCAGGCCAGCAGGGACAGGGAGTACCGGGGAGCTGTTTTTT. V gene TRBV27 combines with J gene TRBJ2-2; TRBD1 matches at 9 bases. Germline-derived CDR1 and CDR2 are MNHEY and SMNVEV (reference sequence). The CDR3 runs to 16 residues. With V trimmed by 6 bases and J by 5 bases, 10 bases remained unmatched.

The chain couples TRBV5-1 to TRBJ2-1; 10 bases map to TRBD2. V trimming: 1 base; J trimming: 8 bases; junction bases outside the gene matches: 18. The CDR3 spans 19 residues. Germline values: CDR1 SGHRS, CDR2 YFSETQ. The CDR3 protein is CASSLSTSGPPGGPDEQFF. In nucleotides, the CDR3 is TGCGCCAGCAGCTTGTCGACTAGCGGGCCCCCAGGGGGGCCCGATGAGCAGTTCTTC.

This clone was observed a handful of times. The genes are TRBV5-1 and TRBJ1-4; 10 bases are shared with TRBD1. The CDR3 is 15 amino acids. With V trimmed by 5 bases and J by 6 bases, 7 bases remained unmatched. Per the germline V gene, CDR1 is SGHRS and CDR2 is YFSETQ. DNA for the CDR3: TGCGCCAGCAGATCTTCCGGGACAGGGGATGAAAAACTGTTTTTT. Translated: CASRSSGTGDEKLFF.

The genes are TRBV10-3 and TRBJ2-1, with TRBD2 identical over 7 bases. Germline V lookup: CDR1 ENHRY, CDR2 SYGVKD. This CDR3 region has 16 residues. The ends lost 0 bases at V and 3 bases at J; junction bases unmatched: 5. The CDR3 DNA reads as TGTGCCATCAGTGAGTCGTCTCGGGGGGACTACAATGAGCAGTTCTTC. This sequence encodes CAISESSRGDYNEQFF.

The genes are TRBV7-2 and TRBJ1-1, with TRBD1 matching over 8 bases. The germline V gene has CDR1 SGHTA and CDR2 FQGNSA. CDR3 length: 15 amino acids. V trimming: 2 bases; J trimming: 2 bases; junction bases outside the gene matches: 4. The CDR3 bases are TGTGCCAGCAGCTTATATGCAGGGGGCAACACTGAAGCTTTCTTT. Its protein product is CASSLYAGGNTEAFF.

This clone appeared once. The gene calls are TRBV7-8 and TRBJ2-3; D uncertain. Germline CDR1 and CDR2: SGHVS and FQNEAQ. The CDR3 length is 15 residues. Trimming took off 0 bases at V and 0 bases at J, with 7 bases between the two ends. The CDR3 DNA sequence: TGTGCCAGCAGCTTAGCGGGCCCAAGCACAGATACGCAGTATTTT. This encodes CASSLAGPSTDTQYF.

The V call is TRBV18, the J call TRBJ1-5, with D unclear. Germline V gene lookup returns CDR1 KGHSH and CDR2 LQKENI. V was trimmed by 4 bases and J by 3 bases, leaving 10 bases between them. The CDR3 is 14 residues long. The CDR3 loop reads CASSQDGLNQPQHF. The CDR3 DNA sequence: TGTGCCAGCTCACAAGACGGACTCAATCAGCCCCAGCATTTT.

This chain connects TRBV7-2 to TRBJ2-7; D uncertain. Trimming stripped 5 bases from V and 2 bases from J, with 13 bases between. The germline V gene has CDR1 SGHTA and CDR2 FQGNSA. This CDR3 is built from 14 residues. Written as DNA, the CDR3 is TGTGCCAGCAGCCTGCCGGGTCTGGCCTACGAGCAGTACTTC. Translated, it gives CASSLPGLAYEQYF. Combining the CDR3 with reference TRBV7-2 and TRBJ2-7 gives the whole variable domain GAGVSQSPSNKVTEKGKDVELRCDPISGHTALYWYRQSLGQGLEFLIYFQGNSAPDKSGLPSDRFSAERTGGSVSTLTIQRTQQEDSAVYLCASSLPGLAYEQYFGPGTRLTVT.